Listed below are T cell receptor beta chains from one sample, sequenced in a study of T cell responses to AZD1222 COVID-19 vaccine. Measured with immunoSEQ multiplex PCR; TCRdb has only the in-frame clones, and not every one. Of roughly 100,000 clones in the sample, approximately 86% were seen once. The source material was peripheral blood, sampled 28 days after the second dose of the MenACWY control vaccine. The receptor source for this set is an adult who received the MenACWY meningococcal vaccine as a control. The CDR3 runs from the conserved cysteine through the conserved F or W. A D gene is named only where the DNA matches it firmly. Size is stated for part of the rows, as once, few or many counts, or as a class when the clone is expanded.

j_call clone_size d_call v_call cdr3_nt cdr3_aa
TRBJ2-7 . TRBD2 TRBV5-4 TGTGCCAGCAGCTTGGCGGGGGGGAGCTCCTACGAGCAGTACTTC CASSLAGGSSYEQYF
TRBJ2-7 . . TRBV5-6 TGTGCCAGCAGCCTGACTCAATCAGCCTACGAGCAGTACTTC CASSLTQSAYEQYF
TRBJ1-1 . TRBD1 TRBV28 TGTGCCAGCAGTAGACAAGGGGGCTTGAACACTGAAGCTTTCTTT CASSRQGGLNTEAFF
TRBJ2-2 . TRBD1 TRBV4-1 TGCGCCAGCAGCCGTAAGACAGGGGGCAACACCGGGGAGCTGTTTTTT CASSRKTGGNTGELFF
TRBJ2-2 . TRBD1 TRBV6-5 TGTGCCATGCGACGACAGGGGGTTACCGGGGAGCTGTTTTTT CAMRRQGVTGELFF
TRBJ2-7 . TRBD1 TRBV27 TGTGCCAGCAGTCTACTATACCGGGACAGGGTCTCCTACGAGCAGTACTTC CASSLLYRDRVSYEQYF
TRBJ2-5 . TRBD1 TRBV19 TGTGCCACACAGGGACAGGGGCCACCAGAGACCCAGTACTTC CATQGQGPPETQYF
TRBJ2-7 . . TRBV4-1 TGCGCCAGCAGCTACGCGGACGGAGAGCAGTACTTC CASSYADGEQYF
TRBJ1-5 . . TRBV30 TGTGCCTGGAGTGTACTAGCAGACAATCAGCCCCAGCATTTT CAWSVLADNQPQHF
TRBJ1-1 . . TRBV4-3 TGCGCCAGCAGCCTCGAACGGGGAGCGGAAGCTTTCTTT CASSLERGAEAFF
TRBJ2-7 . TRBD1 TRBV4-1 TGCGCCAGCAGCCCAACCGGGACAGGAGCCTCCTACGAGCAGTACTTC CASSPTGTGASYEQYF
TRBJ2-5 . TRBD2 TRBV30 TGTGCCTGGAGTGTAGGGCTAGCGGGGTCCCAAGAGACCCAGTACTTC CAWSVGLAGSQETQYF
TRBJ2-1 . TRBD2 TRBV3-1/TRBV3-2 TGTGCCAGCAGCCAAGACCCCCTAGCGGGGGGGCCCTACAATGAGCAGTTCTTC CASSQDPLAGGPYNEQFF
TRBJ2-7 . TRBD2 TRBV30 TGTGCCTGGACCCCGGGACTAGCGACCGAGCAGTACTTC CAWTPGLATEQYF
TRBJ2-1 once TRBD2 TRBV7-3 TGTGCCAGCAGCTTAAAGGGGAGCGGGGGCCCTAGCTCCTACAATGAGCAGTTCTTC CASSLKGSGGPSSYNEQFF
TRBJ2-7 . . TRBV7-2 TGTGCCAGCAGCTTAGCGGGGGGCACGTACGAGCAGTACTTC CASSLAGGTYEQYF
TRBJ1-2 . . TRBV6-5 TGTGCCAGCAGCAACAGTAACTATGGCTACACCTTC CASSNSNYGYTF
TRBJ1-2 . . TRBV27 TGTGCCAGCAGTGTGTCCCTGCATTCCTATGGCTACACCTTC CASSVSLHSYGYTF
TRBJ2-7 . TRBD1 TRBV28 TGTGCCAGCAGCTCCCCCGGGACAGGGGCCTACGAGCAGTACTTC CASSSPGTGAYEQYF
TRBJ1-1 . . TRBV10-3 TGTGCCATCAGTGAGTCGAGGGGGTCTGCAACTGGAGCTTTCTTT CAISESRGSATGAFF
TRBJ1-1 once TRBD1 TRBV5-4 TGTGCCAGCAGCTCGGGACAGGGGCCGAACACTGAAGCTTTCTTT CASSSGQGPNTEAFF
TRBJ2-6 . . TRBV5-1 TGCGCCAGCAGCTTGGACGTGGCTGGGGCCAACGTCCTGACTTTC CASSLDVAGANVLTF
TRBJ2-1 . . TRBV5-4 TGTGCCAGCAGCTTACCCGGGACCAGCTCCTACAATGAGCAGTTCTTC CASSLPGTSSYNEQFF
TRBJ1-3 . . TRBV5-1 TGCGCCAGCAGCATGGACAGCGTTGGAAACACCATATATTTT CASSMDSVGNTIYF
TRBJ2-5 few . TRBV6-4 TGTGCCAGCAGTGCCAGGTGGGGGGAGACCCAGTACTTC CASSARWGETQYF
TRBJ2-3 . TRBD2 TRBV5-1 TGCGCCAGCAGCGGGGGTGGACTAGCGGGGGCCGATACGCAGTATTTT CASSGGGLAGADTQYF
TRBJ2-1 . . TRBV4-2 TGTGCCAGCAGCCAAGATATCGGTCGCAGCTCCTACAATGAGCAGTTCTTC CASSQDIGRSSYNEQFF
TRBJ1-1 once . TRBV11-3 TGTGCCAGCAGCTTAGATGGCAGGGAAGGAAGTACTGAAGCTTTCTTT CASSLDGREGSTEAFF
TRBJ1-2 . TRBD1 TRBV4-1 TGCGCCAGCAGCCAAGATCACAGGGGTGAGGGCTACACCTTC CASSQDHRGEGYTF
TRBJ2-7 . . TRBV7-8 TGTGCCAGCAGCTCGGCGACAGGAACCTACGAGCAGTACTTC CASSSATGTYEQYF
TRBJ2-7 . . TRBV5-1 TGCGCCAGCAGCTTCGCCCCCCGGTCCGGCGAGCAGTACTTC CASSFAPRSGEQYF
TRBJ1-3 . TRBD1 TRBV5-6 TGTGCCAGCAGCTTCAGGGGGTCGAACGGAAACACCATATATTTT CASSFRGSNGNTIYF
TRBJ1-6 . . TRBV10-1 TGCGCCAGCAGTCCCGGCAGTTCAAATTCACCCCTCCACTTT CASSPGSSNSPLHF
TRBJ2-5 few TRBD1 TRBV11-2 TGTGCCAGCAGCACATCCACAGGGGGGGAGACCCAGTACTTC CASSTSTGGETQYF
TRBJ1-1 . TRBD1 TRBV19 TGTGCCAGTAGTTCGACAGGGAAGACTGAAGCTTTCTTT CASSSTGKTEAFF
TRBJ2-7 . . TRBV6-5 TGTGCCAGCAGTCCCTTACAGGGAACTTCCTACGAGCAGTACTTC CASSPLQGTSYEQYF
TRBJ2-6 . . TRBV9 TGTGCCAGCAGCGTAGGTCCAGGGTTTTACTCTGGGGCCAACGTCCTGACTTTC CASSVGPGFYSGANVLTF
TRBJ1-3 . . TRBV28 TGTGCCAGCAGTTGGATTGGAAACACCATATATTTT CASSWIGNTIYF
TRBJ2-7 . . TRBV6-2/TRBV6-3 TGTGCCAGCAGTTACCCGACTAGATCGGGTTCCTACGAGCAGTACTTC CASSYPTRSGSYEQYF
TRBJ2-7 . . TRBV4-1 TGCGCCAGCAGCCAAGGAGCAGCTGAGGGAATATCCTACGAGCAGTACTTC CASSQGAAEGISYEQYF
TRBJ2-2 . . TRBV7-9 TGTGCCAGCAGCTTAGGGGCTCGTTCGGGGGCGTCCGGGGAGCTGTTTTTT CASSLGARSGASGELFF
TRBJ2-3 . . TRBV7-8 TGTGCCAGCAGCCTCCTAGGGGGGGGTGAAAGCACAGATACGCAGTATTTT CASSLLGGGESTDTQYF
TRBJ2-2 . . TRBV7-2 TGTGCCAGCAGCTTAGCCGCGGGGACGCGAGCAACCGGGGAGCTGTTTTTT CASSLAAGTRATGELFF
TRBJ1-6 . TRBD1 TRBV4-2 TGTGCCAGCAGCCAAGAGATGGGACAGGGTGGCTATTCACCCCTCCACTTT CASSQEMGQGGYSPLHF
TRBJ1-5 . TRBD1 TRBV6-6 TGTGCCAGCAGCCCCCAGGGGGGCAATCAGCCCCAGCATTTT CASSPQGGNQPQHF
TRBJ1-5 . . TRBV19 TGTGCCAGTAGCTCTCGGACACGGCGGGGACAGCCCCAGCATTTT CASSSRTRRGQPQHF
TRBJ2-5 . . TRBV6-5 TGTGCCAGCAGTTACTCGCAGGCCTCAAGCCAAGAGACCCAGTACTTC CASSYSQASSQETQYF
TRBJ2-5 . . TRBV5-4 TGTGCCAGCAGCGGCGGGACAGTCCGAGAGACCCAGTACTTC CASSGGTVRETQYF
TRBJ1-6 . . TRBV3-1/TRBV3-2 TGTGCCAGCAGCCACGGGGGGAATTCACCCCTCCACTTT CASSHGGNSPLHF
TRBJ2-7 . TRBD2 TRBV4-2 TGTGCCAGCAGCCAAGGTCCTATTAATAGCGGGGGATCCCACGAGCAGTACTTC CASSQGPINSGGSHEQYF
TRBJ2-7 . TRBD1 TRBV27 TGTGCCAGCAGTTTTTCACTCACCCGACAGGGGACCCACGAGCAGTACTTC CASSFSLTRQGTHEQYF
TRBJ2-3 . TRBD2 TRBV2 TGTGCCAGCAGTGAGTCCAGCGGGGGTGCCGATACGCAGTATTTT CASSESSGGADTQYF
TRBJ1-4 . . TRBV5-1 TGCGCCAGCAGCTTGTTAGGTGAAAAACTGTTTTTT CASSLLGEKLFF
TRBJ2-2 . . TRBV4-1 TGCGCCAGCAGCCAAGATCGGTACAGCAACACCGGGGAGCTGTTTTTT CASSQDRYSNTGELFF